These 26 T cell receptor beta chains share one sample of origin, sequenced in a study of T cell changes during pregnancy in multiple sclerosis. Some clones are missing from TCRdb's copy, which holds only in-frame ones; the method was immunoSEQ multiplex PCR. The sample records just over 40,000 clones, about nine tenths being singletons. The sample in question was CD4+ T cells from peripheral blood mononuclear cells, obtained in the first trimester of pregnancy. These receptors were obtained from a female donor with multiple sclerosis, enrolled in a pregnancy study.

This chain uses TRBV7-2 with TRBJ2-5; TRBD2 matches 12 bases. Germline CDR1 SGHTA, CDR2 FQGNSA. V was pared by 4 bases and J by 2 bases, with 11 bases of the junction left unmatched. The CDR3 has 18 residues. This CDR3 reads CASSSLLAGGPGQETQYF. The CDR3, as DNA: TGTGCCAGCAGCTCCCTTCTAGCGGGGGGGCCTGGTCAAGAGACCCAGTACTTC.

As regards this clone: The junction shows a germline mismatch at one end, possibly a read error. This chain joins TRBV6-5 and TRBJ2-7, with 10 bases aligning to TRBD1. Germline loops: CDR1 MNHEY, CDR2 SVGAGI. CDR3 length: 15 amino acids. DNA for the CDR3: TGTGCCAGCAGCTACTCGGACAGGGGGGGTTACGAGCAGTACTTC. Its translation: CASSYSDRGGYEQYF.

The chain is built from TRBV30 and TRBJ2-2, with TRBD1 matching over 9 bases. Per germline, CDR1 GTSNPN and CDR2 SVGIG (reference sequence). With V trimmed by 0 bases and J by 6 bases, 5 bases remained unmatched. There are 15 residues in the CDR3. As DNA, the CDR3 is TGTGCCTGGAGTGTACCGGGACAGGGCTCCGGGGAGCTGTTTTTT. Its translation is CAWSVPGQGSGELFF.

CDR3 coding DNA: TGTGCCAGCAGCTTCAACTCAGGGGGATTTAGCACAGATACGCAGTATTTT. Translation: CASSFNSGGFSTDTQYF. The chain uses TRBV11-1 and TRBJ2-3; 7 bases map to TRBD1. CDR3 length: 17 residues. The ends lost 3 bases at V and 0 bases at J; junction bases unmatched: 9. Germline V gene sequence: CDR1 SGHAT, CDR2 FQDESV (reference sequence).

The rearrangement uses TRBV7-2 and TRBJ2-5, with D perhaps TRBD1 (6 bases). Trimming took off 3 bases at V and 5 bases at J, with 16 bases between the two ends. CDR3 length: 15 residues. Germline lookup yields CDR1 SGHTA and CDR2 FQGNSA. CDR3 region: CASSFSRGTGETQYF. The CDR3 nucleotides read TGTGCCAGCAGCTTCTCGAGGGGGACCGGGGAGACCCAGTACTTC.

The rearrangement joins TRBV9 to TRBJ1-1; 7 bases align to TRBD1. The CDR3 contains 15 residues. J lost 1 base, V lost 0 bases, and 3 bases had no gene match. Germline CDR1 reads SGDLS; CDR2 reads YYNGEE. CDR3 sequence reads: CASSVATGWNTEAFF. CDR3 in DNA: TGTGCCAGCAGCGTAGCGACAGGGTGGAACACTGAAGCTTTCTTT.

Here the CDR3 reads CAWSVLAHEQYF. In DNA, the CDR3 is TGTGCCTGGAGTGTATTGGCCCACGAGCAGTACTTC. V usage is TRBV30 and J usage is TRBJ2-7; the D is unclear. Germline CDR1 and CDR2: GTSNPN and SVGIG (reference sequence). V lost 0 bases and J 5 bases, leaving 8 bases between the germline ends. The CDR3 consists of 12 residues.

This clone was picked up a small number of times. The CDR3 is CASSVGLASSDTQYF. The CDR3 nucleotides read TGTGCCAGCAGCGTAGGACTTGCTTCTTCAGATACGCAGTATTTT. The rearrangement links TRBV9 to TRBJ2-3; no clear D. V lost 0 bases to trimming and J lost 4 bases, with 12 bases between them. CDR1 SGDLS and CDR2 YYNGEE come from the germline V gene. This CDR3 is built from 15 residues.

The chain uses TRBV25-1 and TRBJ2-2; D might be TRBD1 (6 bases). Per the germline V gene, CDR1 is MGHDK and CDR2 is SYGVNS. V was clipped by 7 bases and J by 6 bases, with 18 bases between them. The CDR3 totals 15 residues. Here the CDR3 DNA reads TGTGCCAGCACCCTAGGGGGTTTTGGTGCCGGGGAGCTGTTTTTT. The encoded protein is CASTLGGFGAGELFF.

The rearrangement links TRBV19 to TRBJ2-7, with TRBD1 matching over 8 bases. Germline CDR1 LNHDA, CDR2 SQIVND (reference sequence). V was pared by 1 base and J by 6 bases, with 5 bases of the junction left unmatched. This CDR3 region has 14 residues. The CDR3 is CASSIGPGQGEQYF. The CDR3 DNA reads as TGTGCCAGTAGTATAGGTCCCGGACAGGGCGAGCAGTACTTC.

This clone was seen a single time. The V and J genes are TRBV6-5 and TRBJ1-2; 9 bases map to TRBD1. The CDR3 length is 16 residues. In germline, CDR1 is MNHEY, CDR2 SVGAGI. J lost 7 bases, V lost 2 bases, and 11 bases had no gene match. CDR3 DNA sequence: TGTGCCAGCAGTTACGGGACAGGGAAAGGAGTCGGTGGCTACACCTTC. Amino acid sequence: CASSYGTGKGVGGYTF.

The rearrangement links TRBV11-3 to TRBJ2-2, with D possibly matching TRBD2 (6 bases). CDR3 length: 16 residues. Germline values: CDR1 SGHNT, CDR2 YENEEA. V was trimmed by 5 bases and J by 2 bases, leaving 15 bases between them. The CDR3 sequence: CASSSVAAPNTGELFF. CDR3 sequence (DNA): TGTGCCAGCAGCAGCGTAGCGGCCCCTAACACCGGGGAGCTGTTTTTT.

This sequence joins TRBV5-4 and TRBJ1-1, with a weak D call TRBD1 (6 bases). The CDR3 is made up of 15 amino acids. Germline-derived CDR1 and CDR2 are SGHNT and YYREEE (reference sequence). V was pared by 0 bases and J by 1 base, with 10 bases between. The DNA for the CDR3 is TGTGCCAGCAGCTTGGAGGGGGGGCGGAACACTGAAGCTTTCTTT. This translates into CASSLEGGRNTEAFF.

A few counts support this clone. This rearrangement joins TRBV19 to TRBJ1-5; D is uncertain. The V gene lost 1 base and the J gene lost 3 bases, with 13 bases spanning the gap. Germline-derived CDR1 and CDR2 are LNHDA and SQIVND (reference sequence). The CDR3 has 16 residues. CDR3 in DNA: TGTGCCAGTAGTATAGGTAGTCAGGCCGTCAATCAGCCCCAGCATTTT. It codes for CASSIGSQAVNQPQHF.

V is TRBV5-1 and J is TRBJ1-4; tentatively, D is TRBD1 (5 bases). The V gene lost 3 bases and the J gene lost 2 bases, with 8 bases spanning the gap. Looked up from germline, CDR1 is SGHRS and CDR2 is YFSETQ. The CDR3 is made up of 14 amino acids. The CDR3, as DNA: TGCGCCAGCAGCTCTTCAGGGACTAATGAAAAACTGTTTTTT. It encodes CASSSSGTNEKLFF.

DNA of the CDR3: TGTGCCAGCAGTCTTTACAGTAACTATGGCTACACCTTC. Its translation: CASSLYSNYGYTF. The rearrangement uses TRBV6-5 and TRBJ1-2; D gene uncertain. The V end was cut by 5 bases, the J end by 1 base, with 8 bases between. Germline V lookup: CDR1 MNHEY, CDR2 SVGAGI. The CDR3 loop spans 13 amino acids.

J is TRBJ2-7 and V is TRBV19, with D possibly TRBD2 on 5 matching bases. The CDR3 has 14 residues. Looked up from germline, CDR1 is LNHDA and CDR2 is SQIVND (reference sequence). Trimming took 5 bases from V and 4 from J, leaving 15 bases between them. CDR3 in amino acids: CASSPVLARYEQYF. The CDR3 region has the DNA TGTGCCAGTAGTCCGGTCCTAGCACGGTACGAGCAGTACTTC.

The chain joins TRBV19 to TRBJ2-2, with 10 bases matching TRBD1. Germline values: CDR1 LNHDA, CDR2 SQIVND (reference sequence). CDR3 size: 15 residues. V lost 5 bases, J lost 8 bases, and 8 bases stayed unmatched. CDR3 protein: CASSRDRGRSGELFF. CDR3 sequence (DNA): TGTGCCAGTAGTCGCGACAGGGGGCGCAGTGGGGAGCTGTTTTTT.

The sample holds one count of this clone. The gene calls are TRBV4-2 and TRBJ1-2; TRBD1 matches 11 bases. The CDR3 sequence is 16 residues long. J lost 5 bases, V lost 1 base, and 6 bases had no gene match. CDR1 and CDR2 from the germline V gene are LGHNA and YNFKEQ. The CDR3 here is CASSQAGTGGQYGYTF. For the CDR3, the DNA is TGTGCCAGCAGCCAAGCGGGGACAGGGGGACAATATGGCTACACCTTC.

The sample holds one count of this clone. The V gene is TRBV7-6, the J gene TRBJ2-7, with 8 bases matching TRBD1. The ends lost 3 bases at V and 0 bases at J; junction bases unmatched: 4. The CDR3 loop spans 15 amino acids. The germline CDR1 and CDR2 sequences are SGHVS and FNYEAQ. CDR3 in amino acids: CASSFGTGASYEQYF. As DNA, the CDR3 is TGTGCCAGCAGCTTCGGGACAGGTGCCTCCTACGAGCAGTACTTC.

Written as DNA, the CDR3 is TGTGCCAGCAGACCCGGGACAGAGCGTCCCCAGCATTTT. It is translated as CASRPGTERPQHF. The chain recombines TRBV6-5 with TRBJ1-5, with 7 bases that match TRBD1. This CDR3 has 13 residues. CDR1 MNHEY and CDR2 SVGAGI come from the germline V gene. V shed 6 bases and J 10 bases; nucleotides not matched to a gene: 9.

V gene TRBV5-1 combines with J gene TRBJ1-6, with D unclear. The CDR3 spans 13 residues. CDR1 and CDR2 from the germline V gene are SGHRS and YFSETQ. Trimming left V 4 bases short and J 5 bases short, with 7 bases between. DNA for the CDR3: TGCGCCAGCAGCGTCACGGATAATTCACCCCTCCACTTT. It is translated as CASSVTDNSPLHF.

The J gene is TRBJ1-2, the V gene TRBV6-5; D not certain. CDR3 length: 12 residues. V was clipped by 5 bases and J by 4 bases, with 8 bases between them. Germline loops: CDR1 MNHEY, CDR2 SVGAGI. CDR3 sequence reads: CASSHGVYGYTF. CDR3 in DNA: TGTGCCAGCAGTCACGGGGTCTATGGCTACACCTTC.

J is TRBJ1-5 and V is TRBV28; D perhaps matches TRBD1 (5 bases). The CDR3 length is 17 residues. The germline V gene has CDR1 MDHEN and CDR2 SYDVKM. Trimming shortened V by 4 bases and J by 0 bases, and 16 bases separated the two germline ends. The DNA of the CDR3 is TGTGCCAGCAGTTACCCCGACAGAGCTTATAGCAATCAGCCCCAGCATTTT. This translates into CASSYPDRAYSNQPQHF. The variable domain in full, completed from reference TRBV28 and TRBJ1-5, reads DVKVTQSSRYLVKRTGEKVFLECVQDMDHENMFWYRQDPGLGLRLIYFSYDVKMKEKGDIPEGYSVSREKKERFSLILESASTNQTSMYLCASSYPDRAYSNQPQHFGDGTRLSIL.

The chain joins TRBV19 to TRBJ2-7; 7 positions agree with TRBD2. This CDR3 is built from 15 residues. The V gene's germline CDR1 is LNHDA and CDR2 SQIVND (reference sequence). V lost 3 bases, J lost 2 bases, and 7 bases stayed unmatched. The CDR3 DNA sequence: TGTGCCAGTAGTATCGGCGGGAGAACTACCTACGAGCAGTACTTC. Its protein is CASSIGGRTTYEQYF.

The rearrangement uses TRBV10-3 and TRBJ1-3; TRBD1 matches at 9 bases. V dropped 10 bases and J dropped 0; count of bases not matched to a gene: 7. This CDR3 is built from 15 residues. CDR1 and CDR2 (germline): ENHRY, SYGVKD. CDR3 in amino acids: CATGTGLSSGNTIYF. CDR3 nucleotide sequence: TGTGCCACCGGGACAGGGCTCTCCTCTGGAAACACCATATATTTT.